The 14 T cell receptor beta chains below were found in one sample sequenced in a study of T cells in Graves' hyperthyroidism and ophthalmopathy. Using RNA transcripts as the source, TCR beta CDR3 regions were amplified. First-round RT-PCR targeting the TCR CDR3 was performed with the HTBI primer set. MiXCR, applied by TCRdb to the multiplex PCR reads, yields one record per CDR3 protein. The sample gives 350,000 to 400,000 distinct CDR3 sequences, about 18% of which show up once; 40% is in the top ten. The sample comprised blood. Receptors originate from a man between 18 and 29 years old with Graves' ophthalmopathy.

This clonotype was observed many times. The rearrangement joins TRBV5-1 to TRBJ2-3; tentative D call: TRBD1 (5 bases). CDR3 length: 15 residues. CDR1 SGHRS and CDR2 YFSETQ come from the germline V gene. Trimming shortened V by 1 base and J by 3 bases, and 12 bases separated the two germline ends. CDR3 region: CASSLWGRETDTQYF. The CDR3 DNA reads as TGCGCCAGCAGCTTGTGGGGCAGAGAAACAGATACGCAGTATTTT.

In its sample, this clonotype was seen many times. The chain carries TRBV7-9 and TRBJ2-1; TRBD2 aligns across 7 bases. The CDR3 length is 15 residues. The germline V gene encodes CDR1 SEHNR and CDR2 FQNEAQ (reference sequence). V was clipped by 0 bases and J by 2 bases; unmatched bases: 1. The CDR3 reads CASSLAAGAYNEQFF. As DNA, the CDR3 is TGTGCCAGCAGCTTAGCCGCGGGGGCCTACAATGAGCAGTTCTTC.

As for this clonotype: This could be a read error, since a much larger clone is one nucleotide away. As DNA, the CDR3 is TGTGCCACCAGTGATCCCTCAACGACTTGGGACAATGAGCAGTTCTTC. Translation gives CATSDPSTTWDNEQFF. The chain uses TRBV24-1 and TRBJ2-1, with no clear D. CDR3 length: 16 residues. Germline V gene lookup returns CDR1 KGHDR and CDR2 SFDVKD. V lost 3 bases to trimming and J lost 5 bases, with 16 bases between them.

This clonotype was counted ten times or more. The gene calls are TRBV20-1 and TRBJ2-1, with 8 bases that match TRBD2. Germline assignment: CDR1 DFQATT and CDR2 SNEGSKA (reference sequence). The CDR3 extends over 13 amino acids. The trim removed 3 bases at V and 2 bases at J, leaving 0 bases unmatched. The CDR3 loop reads CSASGGAYNEQFF. CDR3 sequence (DNA): TGCAGTGCTAGCGGGGGGGCCTACAATGAGCAGTTCTTC.

J is TRBJ1-4 and V is TRBV5-8; 11 nucleotides line up with TRBD1. Germline assignment: CDR1 SGHTS and CDR2 YDEGEE. The CDR3 sequence is 14 residues long. V gave up 5 bases and J gave up 8 bases; unmatched junction bases: 5. CDR3 loop: CASSRTGGVEKLFF. The CDR3 region has the DNA TGTGCCAGCAGTAGGACAGGGGGCGTCGAAAAACTGTTTTTT. The full variable domain, in which reference TRBV5-8 and TRBJ1-4 provide the parts outside the CDR3, is EAGVTQSPTHLIKTRGQQATLRCSPISGHTSVYWYQQALGLGLQFLLWYDEGEERNRGNFPPRFSGRQFPNYSSELNVNALELEDSALYLCASSRTGGVEKLFFGSGTQLSVL.

This clonotype was picked up a small number of times. The chain couples TRBV10-1 to TRBJ1-1; possible D gene TRBD1, 6 bases. The CDR3 runs to 13 residues. V was pared by 8 bases and J by 5 bases, with 15 bases between. Germline values: CDR1 WNHNN, CDR2 SYGVQD (reference sequence). The CDR3 DNA reads as TGCGCCAGCCGGGGGGCAGGGGCAACTGAAGCTTTCTTT. Residues: CASRGAGATEAFF.

This clonotype was picked up many times. The gene calls are TRBV3-1 and TRBJ2-5; 9 positions agree with TRBD2. Germline V gene sequence: CDR1 LGHDT, CDR2 YNNKEL (reference sequence). After removal of 3 bases from V and 1 base from J, the junction contained 3 bases not matched to a gene. The CDR3 runs to 15 residues. For the CDR3, the DNA is TGTGCCAGCAGCCATACGACTAGCGGCCAAGAGACCCAGTACTTC. This gives the protein CASSHTTSGQETQYF.

In its sample, this clonotype was seen many times. The V gene is TRBV18, the J gene TRBJ1-1; possible D gene TRBD1, 5 bases. Germline assignment: CDR1 KGHSH and CDR2 LQKENI. This CDR3 is 15 amino acids long. V was clipped by 3 bases and J by 6 bases, with 17 bases between them. CDR3 in amino acids: CASSPPGLERAEAFF. The CDR3 DNA sequence: TGTGCCAGCTCACCTCCGGGGCTCGAAAGAGCTGAAGCTTTCTTT.

This clonotype showed up many times. Here the CDR3 reads CASSLGIGQYEQFF. CDR3 nucleotide sequence: TGTGCCAGCAGCTTAGGGATCGGGCAGTACGAGCAGTTCTTC. The chain couples TRBV11-2 to TRBJ2-1; D gene uncertain. V was cut by 1 base and J by 10 bases, with 14 bases left in between. The germline CDR1 and CDR2 sequences are SGHAT and FQNNGV. CDR3 length: 14 residues.

This clonotype occurred many times. The gene calls are TRBV11-2 and TRBJ1-1, with 9 bases lining up with TRBD1. J lost 3 bases, V lost 5 bases, and 4 bases had no gene match. CDR3 length: 14 residues. Per the germline V gene, CDR1 is SGHAT and CDR2 is FQNNGV. CDR3 DNA sequence: TGTGCCAGCAGCCTACAGGGGGCGGACACTGAAGCTTTCTTT. Amino acid sequence: CASSLQGADTEAFF.

This clonotype was counted at least ten times. The rearrangement joins TRBV11-1 to TRBJ2-5, with D perhaps TRBD1 (6 bases). Trimming pared 5 bases from V and 2 bases from J, leaving 9 bases between. Looked up from germline, CDR1 is SGHAT and CDR2 is FQDESV (reference sequence). The CDR3 length is 13 residues. Here the CDR3 DNA reads TGTGCCAGCAGCCCAGGGGTGCAAGAGACCCAGTACTTC. This sequence encodes CASSPGVQETQYF.

Many counts were recorded for this clonotype. CDR3: CASSLLEDRNTEAFF. Written as DNA, the CDR3 is TGTGCCAGCAGCCTACTCGAGGACAGGAACACTGAAGCTTTCTTT. This rearrangement joins TRBV13 to TRBJ1-1, with D perhaps TRBD1 (6 bases). CDR3 length: 15 amino acids. The V gene lost 5 bases and the J gene lost 1 base, with 14 bases spanning the gap. Per the germline V gene, CDR1 is PRHDT and CDR2 is FYEKMQ (reference sequence). The entire variable domain, with the rest obtained from reference TRBV13 and TRBJ1-1, is as follows: AAGVIQSPRHLIKEKRETATLKCYPIPRHDTVYWYQQGPGQDPQFLISFYEKMQSDKGSIPDRFSAQQFSDYHSELNMSSLELGDSALYFCASSLLEDRNTEAFFGQGTRLTVV.

This clonotype has more than one count but fewer than ten. The genes are TRBV20-1 and TRBJ2-7; D may be TRBD1 (8 bases). V shed 3 bases and J shed 9 bases, with 18 bases lying between them. CDR3 length equals 13 residues. Germline V gene sequence: CDR1 DFQATT, CDR2 SNEGSKA (reference sequence). The CDR3 nucleotides are TGCAGTGCTAGGGGAGGACAGGGAGGGCGGCAGTACTTC. It encodes CSARGGQGGRQYF.

This clonotype was seen at least ten times. The chain carries TRBV6-1 and TRBJ2-7; 9 bases are a match to TRBD2. Trimming took 1 base from V and 6 from J; bases not matched to a gene: 4. The CDR3 totals 14 residues. Germline V gene data show CDR1 as MNHNS and CDR2 as SASEGT. The CDR3 is CASSEGTSVFEQYF. CDR3 nucleotides: TGTGCCAGCAGTGAAGGGACTAGCGTTTTCGAGCAGTACTTC.